This T cell receptor (beta chain) was documented in a study of blood T cell repertoires in COVID-19. Across the study: Acute and convalescent COVID-19 samples came from the United States, Italy and Spain. T cells, B-cell-depleted T cells, or PBMCs supplied cDNA or gDNA.

The V gene's germline CDR1 is SGDLS and CDR2 YYNGEE. V lost 4 bases and J lost 5, with 18 bases in between. CDR3 length: 15 amino acids. Measured with immunoSEQ multiplex PCR; TCRdb has only the in-frame clones, and not every one. The sample has around 140,000 clones, around nine tenths seen once. The sequence was collected from a man in his sixties with active or convalescent COVID-19. What was sequenced was peripheral blood. The rearrangement uses TRBV9 and TRBJ2-5, with a weak D call TRBD2 (5 bases). The CDR3 region has the DNA TGTGCCAGCAGCCTTCGAGGGATGCGCAGGGAGACCCAGTACTTC. Residues: CASSLRGMRRETQYF.